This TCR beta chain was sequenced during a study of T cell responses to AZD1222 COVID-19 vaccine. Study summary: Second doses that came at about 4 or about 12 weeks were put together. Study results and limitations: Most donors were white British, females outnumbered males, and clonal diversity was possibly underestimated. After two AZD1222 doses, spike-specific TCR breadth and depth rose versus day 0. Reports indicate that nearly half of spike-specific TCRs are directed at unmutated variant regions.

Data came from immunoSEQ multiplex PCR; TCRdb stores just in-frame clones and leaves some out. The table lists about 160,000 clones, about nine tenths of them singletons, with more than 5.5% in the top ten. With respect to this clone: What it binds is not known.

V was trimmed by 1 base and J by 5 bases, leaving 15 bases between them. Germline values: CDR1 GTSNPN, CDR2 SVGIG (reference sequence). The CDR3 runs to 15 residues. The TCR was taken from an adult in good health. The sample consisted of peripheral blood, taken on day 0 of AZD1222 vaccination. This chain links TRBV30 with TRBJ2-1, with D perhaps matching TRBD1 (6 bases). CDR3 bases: TGTGCCTGGAGTGAGACGCAGGGGACGCACAATGAGCAGTTCTTC. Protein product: CAWSETQGTHNEQFF.